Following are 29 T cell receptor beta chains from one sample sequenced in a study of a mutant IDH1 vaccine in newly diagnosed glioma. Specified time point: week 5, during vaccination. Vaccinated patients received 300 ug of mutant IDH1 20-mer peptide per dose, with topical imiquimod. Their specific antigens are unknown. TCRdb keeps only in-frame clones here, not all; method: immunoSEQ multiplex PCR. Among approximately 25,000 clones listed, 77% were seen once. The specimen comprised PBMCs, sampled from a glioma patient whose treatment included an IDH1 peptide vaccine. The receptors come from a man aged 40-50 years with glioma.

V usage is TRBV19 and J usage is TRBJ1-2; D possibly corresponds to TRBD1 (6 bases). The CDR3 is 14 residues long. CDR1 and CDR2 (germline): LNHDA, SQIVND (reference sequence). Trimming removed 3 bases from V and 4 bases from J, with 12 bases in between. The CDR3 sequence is CASSIRQDSYGYTF. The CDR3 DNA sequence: TGTGCCAGTAGTATCCGACAGGATTCCTATGGCTACACCTTC. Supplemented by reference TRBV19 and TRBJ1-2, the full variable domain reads DGGITQSPKYLFRKEGQNVTLSCEQNLNHDAMYWYRQDPGQGLRLIYYSQIVNDFQKGDIAEGYSVSREKKESFPLTVTSAQKNPTAFYLCASSIRQDSYGYTFGSGTRLTVV.

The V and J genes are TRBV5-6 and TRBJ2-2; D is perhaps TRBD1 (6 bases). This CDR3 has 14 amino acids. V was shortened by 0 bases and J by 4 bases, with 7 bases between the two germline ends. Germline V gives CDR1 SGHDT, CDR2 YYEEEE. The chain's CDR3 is CASSLGGRTGELFF. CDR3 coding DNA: TGTGCCAGCAGCTTGGGGGGGCGCACCGGGGAGCTGTTTTTT. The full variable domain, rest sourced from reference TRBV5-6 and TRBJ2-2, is DAGVTQSPTHLIKTRGQQVTLRCSPKSGHDTVSWYQQALGQGPQFIFQYYEEEERQRGNFPDRFSGHQFPNYSSELNVNALLLGDSALYLCASSLGGRTGELFFGEGSRLTVL.

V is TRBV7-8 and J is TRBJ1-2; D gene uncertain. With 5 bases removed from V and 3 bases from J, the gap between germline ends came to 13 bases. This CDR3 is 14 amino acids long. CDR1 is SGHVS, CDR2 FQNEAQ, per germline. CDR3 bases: TGTGCCAGCAGCCCAGTCCAAGATTACTATGGCTACACCTTC. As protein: CASSPVQDYYGYTF.

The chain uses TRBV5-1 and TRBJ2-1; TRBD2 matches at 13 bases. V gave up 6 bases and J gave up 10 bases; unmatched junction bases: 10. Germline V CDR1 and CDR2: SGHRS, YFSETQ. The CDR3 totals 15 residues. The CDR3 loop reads CASTLTSGRTGEQFF. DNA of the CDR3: TGCGCCAGCACACTGACTAGCGGGAGGACCGGAGAGCAGTTCTTC. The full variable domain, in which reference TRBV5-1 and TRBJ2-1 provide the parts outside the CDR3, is KAGVTQTPRYLIKTRGQQVTLSCSPISGHRSVSWYQQTPGQGLQFLFEYFSETQRNKGNFPGRFSGRQFSNSRSEMNVSTLELGDSALYLCASTLTSGRTGEQFFGPGTRLTVL.

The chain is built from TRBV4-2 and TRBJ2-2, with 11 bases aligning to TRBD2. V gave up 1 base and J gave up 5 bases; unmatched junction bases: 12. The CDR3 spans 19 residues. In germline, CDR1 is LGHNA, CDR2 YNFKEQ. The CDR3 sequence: CASSQATSTSGRRTGELFF. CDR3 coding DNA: TGTGCCAGCAGCCAAGCTACCTCTACTAGCGGGAGAAGGACCGGGGAGCTGTTTTTT.

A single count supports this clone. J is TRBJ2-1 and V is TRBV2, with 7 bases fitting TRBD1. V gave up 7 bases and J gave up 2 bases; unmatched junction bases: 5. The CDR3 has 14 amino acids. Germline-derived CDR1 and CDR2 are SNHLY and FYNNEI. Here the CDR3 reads CASIAGTAYNEQFF. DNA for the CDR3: TGTGCCAGCATAGCCGGGACAGCCTACAATGAGCAGTTCTTC.

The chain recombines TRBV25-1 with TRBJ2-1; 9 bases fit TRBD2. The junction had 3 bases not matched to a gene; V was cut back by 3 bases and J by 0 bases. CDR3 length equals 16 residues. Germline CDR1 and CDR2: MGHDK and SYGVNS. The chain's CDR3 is CASSDILAGSYNEQFF. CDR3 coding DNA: TGTGCCAGCAGTGATATACTAGCGGGCTCCTACAATGAGCAGTTCTTC.

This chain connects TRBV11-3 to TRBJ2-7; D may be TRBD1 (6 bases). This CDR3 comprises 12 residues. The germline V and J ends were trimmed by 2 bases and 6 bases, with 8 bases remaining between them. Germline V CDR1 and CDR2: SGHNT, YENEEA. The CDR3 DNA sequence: TGTGCCAGCAGCTTATCAGGGGCCGAGCAGTACGTC. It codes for CASSLSGAEQYV.

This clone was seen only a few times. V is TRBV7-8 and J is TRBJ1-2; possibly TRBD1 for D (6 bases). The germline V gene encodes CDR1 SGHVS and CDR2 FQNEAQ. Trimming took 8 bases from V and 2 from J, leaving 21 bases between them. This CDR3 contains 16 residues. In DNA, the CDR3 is TGTGCCAGCCATCGGGGGCGGACGGCGCAGAACTATGGCTACACCTTC. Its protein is CASHRGRTAQNYGYTF.

The CDR3 DNA reads as TGTGCCAGCAGGAGCACTAGCACAGATACGCAGTATTTT. Amino acid sequence: CASRSTSTDTQYF. The V and J genes are TRBV11-3 and TRBJ2-3, with D hard to call. Germline CDR1 is SGHNT and CDR2 is YENEEA. The CDR3 extends over 13 amino acids. The V gene lost 6 bases and the J gene lost 0 bases, with 7 bases spanning the gap.

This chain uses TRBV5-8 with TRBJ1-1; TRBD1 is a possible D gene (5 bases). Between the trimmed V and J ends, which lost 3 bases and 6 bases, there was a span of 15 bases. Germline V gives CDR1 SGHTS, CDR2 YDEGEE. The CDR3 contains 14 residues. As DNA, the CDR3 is TGTGCCAGCAGCTGGAGGGGAGTCTTCGCTGAAGCTTTCTTT. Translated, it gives CASSWRGVFAEAFF.

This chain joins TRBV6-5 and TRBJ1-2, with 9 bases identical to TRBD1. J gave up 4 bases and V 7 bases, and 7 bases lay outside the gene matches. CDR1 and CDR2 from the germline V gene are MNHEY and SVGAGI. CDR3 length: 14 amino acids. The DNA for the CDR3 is TGTGCCAGCAAGTACGGACAGGGGATCTATGGCTACACCTTC. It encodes CASKYGQGIYGYTF.

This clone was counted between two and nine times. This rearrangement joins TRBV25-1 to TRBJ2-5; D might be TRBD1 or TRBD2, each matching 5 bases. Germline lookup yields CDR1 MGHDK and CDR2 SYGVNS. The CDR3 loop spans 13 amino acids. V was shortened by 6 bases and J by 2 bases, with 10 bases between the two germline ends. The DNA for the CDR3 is TGTGCCAGCAGAGGGGACGGACAAGAGACCCAGTACTTC. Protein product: CASRGDGQETQYF.

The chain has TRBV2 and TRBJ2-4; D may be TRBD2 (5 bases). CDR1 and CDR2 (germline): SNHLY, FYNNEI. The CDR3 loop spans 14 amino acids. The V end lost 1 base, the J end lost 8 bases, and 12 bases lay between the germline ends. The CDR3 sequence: CASSEVEHGDIQYF. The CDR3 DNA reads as TGTGCCAGCAGTGAAGTCGAACACGGGGACATTCAGTACTTC.

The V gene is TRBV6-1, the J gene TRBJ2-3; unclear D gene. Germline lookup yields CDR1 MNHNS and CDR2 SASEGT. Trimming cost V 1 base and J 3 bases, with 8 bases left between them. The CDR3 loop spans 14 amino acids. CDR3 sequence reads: CASSEVTLTDTQYF. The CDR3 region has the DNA TGTGCCAGCAGTGAAGTAACTTTAACAGATACGCAGTATTTT.

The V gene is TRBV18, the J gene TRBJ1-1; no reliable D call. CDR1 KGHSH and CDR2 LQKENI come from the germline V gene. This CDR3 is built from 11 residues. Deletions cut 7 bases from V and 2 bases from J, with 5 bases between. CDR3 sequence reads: CASLLNTEAFF. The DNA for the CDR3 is TGTGCCAGCTTATTAAACACTGAAGCTTTCTTT.

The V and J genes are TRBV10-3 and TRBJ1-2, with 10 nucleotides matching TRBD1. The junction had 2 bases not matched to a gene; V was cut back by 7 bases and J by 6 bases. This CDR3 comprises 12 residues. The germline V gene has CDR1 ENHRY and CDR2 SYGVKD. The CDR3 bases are TGTGCCATCACCGGGACAGGGGATGGCTACACCTTC. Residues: CAITGTGDGYTF.

The CDR3 DNA reads TGTGCCTGGAGTGGGGCCCCTGGGGGGACGGGGTCCGGGGAGCTGTTTTTT. It is translated as CAWSGAPGGTGSGELFF. The rearrangement uses TRBV30 and TRBJ2-2; D is perhaps TRBD2 (6 bases). V was shortened by 1 base and J by 6 bases, with 21 bases between the two germline ends. Per germline, CDR1 GTSNPN and CDR2 SVGIG (reference sequence). The CDR3 runs to 17 residues.

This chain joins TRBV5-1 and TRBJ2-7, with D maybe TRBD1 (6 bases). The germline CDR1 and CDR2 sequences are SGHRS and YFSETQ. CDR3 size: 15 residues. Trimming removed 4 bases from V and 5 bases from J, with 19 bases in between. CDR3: CASSPRGRGLDEQYF. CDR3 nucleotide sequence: TGCGCCAGCAGCCCTCGGGGCAGGGGCTTGGACGAGCAGTACTTC. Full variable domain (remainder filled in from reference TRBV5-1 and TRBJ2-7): KAGVTQTPRYLIKTRGQQVTLSCSPISGHRSVSWYQQTPGQGLQFLFEYFSETQRNKGNFPGRFSGRQFSNSRSEMNVSTLELGDSALYLCASSPRGRGLDEQYFGPGTRLTVT.

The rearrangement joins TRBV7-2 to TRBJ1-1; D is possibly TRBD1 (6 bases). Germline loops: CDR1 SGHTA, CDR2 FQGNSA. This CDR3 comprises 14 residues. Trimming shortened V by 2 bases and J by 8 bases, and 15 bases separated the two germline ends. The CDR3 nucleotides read TGTGCCAGCAGCTTAATCCGGGGGGCATGGGAAGCTTTCTTT. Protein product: CASSLIRGAWEAFF. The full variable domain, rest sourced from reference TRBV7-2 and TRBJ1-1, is GAGVSQSPSNKVTEKGKDVELRCDPISGHTALYWYRQSLGQGLEFLIYFQGNSAPDKSGLPSDRFSAERTGGSVSTLTIQRTQQEDSAVYLCASSLIRGAWEAFFGQGTRLTVV.

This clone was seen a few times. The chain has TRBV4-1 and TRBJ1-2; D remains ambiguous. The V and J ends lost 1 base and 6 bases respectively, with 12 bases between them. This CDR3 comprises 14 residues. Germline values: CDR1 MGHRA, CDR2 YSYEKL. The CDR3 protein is CASSQVGREDGYTF. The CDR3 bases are TGCGCCAGCAGCCAAGTCGGGCGGGAGGATGGCTACACCTTC.

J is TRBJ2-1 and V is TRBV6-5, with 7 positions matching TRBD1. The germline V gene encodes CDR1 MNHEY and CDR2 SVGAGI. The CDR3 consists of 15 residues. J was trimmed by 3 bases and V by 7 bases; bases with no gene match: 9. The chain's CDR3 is CASKKTGTHYNEQFF. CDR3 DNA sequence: TGTGCCAGCAAAAAGACAGGGACCCACTACAATGAGCAGTTCTTC.

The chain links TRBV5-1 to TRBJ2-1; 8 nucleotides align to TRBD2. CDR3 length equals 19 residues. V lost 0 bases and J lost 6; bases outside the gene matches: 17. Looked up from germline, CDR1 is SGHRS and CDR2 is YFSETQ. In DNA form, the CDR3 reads TGCGCCAGCAGCTTGGGGTGGAGGGGAACCAGCGGGAGCCCCAATGAGCAGTTCTTC. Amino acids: CASSLGWRGTSGSPNEQFF.

Written as DNA, the CDR3 is TGTGCCAGTAGCAAGACAGGGAACGGTCAGCCCCAGCATTTT. Its translation: CASSKTGNGQPQHF. The genes are TRBV19 and TRBJ1-5; TRBD1 matches at 7 bases. Germline lookup yields CDR1 LNHDA and CDR2 SQIVND (reference sequence). The CDR3 totals 14 residues. V shed 6 bases and J 6 bases; nucleotides not matched to a gene: 8.

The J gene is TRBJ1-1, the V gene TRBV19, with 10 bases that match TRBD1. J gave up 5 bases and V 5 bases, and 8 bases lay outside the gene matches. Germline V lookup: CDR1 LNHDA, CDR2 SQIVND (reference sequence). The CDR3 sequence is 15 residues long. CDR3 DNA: TGTGCCAGTAGTTCCCGACAGGGGGCTTTTACTGAAGCTTTCTTT. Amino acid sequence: CASSSRQGAFTEAFF.

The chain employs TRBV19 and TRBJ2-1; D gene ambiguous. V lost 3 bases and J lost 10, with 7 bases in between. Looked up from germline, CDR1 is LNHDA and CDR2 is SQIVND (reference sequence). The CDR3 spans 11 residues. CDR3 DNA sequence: TGTGCCAGTAGTATCGTACAGGAGCAGTTCTTC. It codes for CASSIVQEQFF. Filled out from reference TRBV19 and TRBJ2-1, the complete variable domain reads DGGITQSPKYLFRKEGQNVTLSCEQNLNHDAMYWYRQDPGQGLRLIYYSQIVNDFQKGDIAEGYSVSREKKESFPLTVTSAQKNPTAFYLCASSIVQEQFFGPGTRLTVL.

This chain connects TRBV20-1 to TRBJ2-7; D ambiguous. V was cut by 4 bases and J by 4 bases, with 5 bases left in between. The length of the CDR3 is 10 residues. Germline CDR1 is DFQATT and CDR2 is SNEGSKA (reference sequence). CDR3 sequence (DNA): TGCAGTGCTATGGTATACGAGCAGTACGTC. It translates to CSAMVYEQYV.

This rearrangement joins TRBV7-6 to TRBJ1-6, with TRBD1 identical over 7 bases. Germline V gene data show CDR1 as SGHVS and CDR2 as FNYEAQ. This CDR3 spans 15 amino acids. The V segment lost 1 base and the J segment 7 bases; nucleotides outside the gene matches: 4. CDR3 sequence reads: CASSLGQGRNSPLHF. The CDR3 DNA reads TGTGCCAGCAGCTTAGGACAGGGAAGAAATTCACCCCTCCACTTT.

The chain's CDR3 is CASDWAGVNYNEQFF. For the CDR3, the DNA is TGCGCCAGCGACTGGGCGGGAGTTAACTACAATGAGCAGTTCTTC. J is TRBJ2-1 and V is TRBV5-1; 7 bases match TRBD2. This CDR3 comprises 15 residues. V was clipped by 7 bases and J by 3 bases; unmatched bases: 10. Germline V CDR1 and CDR2: SGHRS, YFSETQ. The full variable domain, with the rest looked up from reference TRBV5-1 and TRBJ2-1, is KAGVTQTPRYLIKTRGQQVTLSCSPISGHRSVSWYQQTPGQGLQFLFEYFSETQRNKGNFPGRFSGRQFSNSRSEMNVSTLELGDSALYLCASDWAGVNYNEQFFGPGTRLTVL.